The 15 T cell receptor beta chains below all came from one sample that was sequenced in a study. TCRdb re-derived calls from the 5' RACE reads in MiXCR, one entry per CDR3 protein. The table shows about 60,000 distinct CDR3 sequences, with 25% to 35% occurring only once. The source material was tumor-infiltrating naive CD4+ T cells sorted from the breast tumor. Noted subset: naive CD4+ T cells, CD4+CD45RA+CD25-. The receptors originated from a female donor with breast cancer.

This chain links TRBV7-2 with TRBJ2-3; D possibly corresponds to TRBD2 (7 bases). Germline V gene lookup returns CDR1 SGHTA and CDR2 FQGNSA. This CDR3 contains 15 residues. Trimming stripped 2 bases from V and 2 bases from J, with 11 bases between. CDR3 amino acids: CASSLRGGFTDTQYF. As DNA, the CDR3 is TGTGCCAGCAGCTTAAGGGGGGGGTTCACAGATACGCAGTATTTT. The complete variable domain, with remaining parts taken from reference TRBV7-2 and TRBJ2-3, reads GAGVSQSPSNKVTEKGKDVELRCDPISGHTALYWYRQSLGQGLEFLIYFQGNSAPDKSGLPSDRFSAERTGGSVSTLTIQRTQQEDSAVYLCASSLRGGFTDTQYFGPGTRLTVL.

At least ten counts were recorded for this clonotype. Sequence at one end of the junction differs from germline and may be a read error. The CDR3 here is CASSLGQGNTGELFF. In DNA, the CDR3 is TGTGCCAGCAGTCTCGGACAGGGAAACACCGGGGAGCTGTTTTTT. The chain recombines TRBV5-1 with TRBJ2-2, with TRBD1 identical over 8 bases. CDR1 and CDR2 (germline): SGHRS, YFSETQ. This CDR3 has 15 residues.

This chain joins TRBV24-1 and TRBJ2-4; TRBD1 aligns across 9 bases. Germline CDR1 and CDR2: KGHDR and SFDVKD. There are 15 residues in the CDR3. After removal of 4 bases from V and 7 bases from J, the junction contained 7 bases not matched to a gene. The CDR3 reads CATSDSGQGRNIQYF. Here the CDR3 DNA reads TGTGCCACCAGTGACTCAGGACAGGGGAGGAACATTCAGTACTTC.

The table lists this clonotype with many counts. V gene TRBV10-2 combines with J gene TRBJ1-2; 7 bases map to TRBD1. CDR3 length: 12 residues. J was trimmed by 8 bases and V by 5 bases; bases with no gene match: 5. Germline V CDR1 and CDR2: WSHSY, SAAADI. The CDR3 spells CASSRDSGGYTF. The DNA of the CDR3 is TGCGCCAGCAGTAGGGACAGCGGCGGCTACACCTTC.

The chain has TRBV7-2 and TRBJ2-5; 7 bases are a match to TRBD1. CDR3 length: 15 amino acids. In germline, CDR1 is SGHTA, CDR2 FQGNSA. Trimming removed 1 base from V and 5 bases from J; junction bases left unmatched: 7. CDR3 nucleotides: TGTGCCAGCAGCTTAGGCGGACAGGATGTTGAGACCCAGTACTTC. Its protein product is CASSLGGQDVETQYF.

Only a few counts were recorded for this clonotype. The rearrangement uses TRBV10-3 and TRBJ2-7; no definite D call. Germline V lookup: CDR1 ENHRY, CDR2 SYGVKD. Deletions cut 0 bases from V and 2 bases from J, with 8 bases between. This CDR3 is 14 amino acids long. The CDR3 here is CAISESFSAYEQYF. The CDR3 nucleotides read TGTGCCATCAGTGAGTCATTTTCGGCCTACGAGCAGTACTTC.

This clonotype showed up just a few times. The CDR3 DNA reads as TGTGCCAGCAGTCCAGACAGGGTAGTGGTCGAGCAGTACTTC. Protein sequence: CASSPDRVVVEQYF. This rearrangement joins TRBV6-5 to TRBJ2-7; TRBD1 matches 7 bases. Looked up from germline, CDR1 is MNHEY and CDR2 is SVGAGI. After removal of 5 bases from V and 6 bases from J, the junction contained 10 bases not matched to a gene. The CDR3 is 14 residues long.

There are a few counts of this clonotype. V gene TRBV7-8 combines with J gene TRBJ1-1; no reliable D call. The CDR3 length is 13 residues. V lost 1 base to trimming and J lost 6 bases, with 9 bases between them. Germline V gives CDR1 SGHVS, CDR2 FQNEAQ. CDR3 nucleotide sequence: TGTGCCAGCAGCTTAGGTTGGGGTTCTGAAGCTTTCTTT. Translation gives CASSLGWGSEAFF.

J is TRBJ1-1 and V is TRBV3-1, with TRBD1 matching over 8 bases. Trimming took 4 bases from V and 4 from J; bases not matched to a gene: 8. This CDR3 has 15 amino acids. Per the germline V gene, CDR1 is LGHDT and CDR2 is YNNKEL (reference sequence). The CDR3 bases are TGTGCCAGCAGCCCCCGGACAGGGTTGGGCACTGAAGCTTTCTTT. This codes for CASSPRTGLGTEAFF.

This clonotype has a handful of counts. CDR3 bases: TGTGCCACCAGTGTCCCCCAGGGCGAAGCTTTCTTT. As protein: CATSVPQGEAFF. J is TRBJ1-1 and V is TRBV24-1; tentatively, D is TRBD1 (5 bases). The CDR3 spans 12 residues. Germline V gene sequence: CDR1 KGHDR, CDR2 SFDVKD. V shed 5 bases and J shed 8 bases, with 11 bases lying between them.

This chain uses TRBV7-6 with TRBJ2-7; D not certain. The CDR3 sequence is 13 residues long. V lost 4 bases, J lost 5 bases, and 12 bases lay in between. Germline CDR1 and CDR2: SGHVS and FNYEAQ. The CDR3, as DNA: TGTGCCAGCAGCTGGAACCTACAGAACGAGCAGTACTTC. Protein product: CASSWNLQNEQYF.

This clonotype was detected only a few times. The rearrangement uses TRBV5-5 and TRBJ1-1, with D uncertain. The CDR3 totals 14 residues. Per germline, CDR1 SGHKS and CDR2 YYEKEE (reference sequence). V lost 1 base and J 1 base, leaving 8 bases between the germline ends. The CDR3: CASSLSSGNTEAFF. CDR3 DNA: TGTGCCAGCAGCTTGAGTTCCGGGAACACTGAAGCTTTCTTT.

The chain has TRBV6-1 and TRBJ1-2, with D possibly being TRBD1 (5 bases). The CDR3 spans 13 residues. Trimming pared 2 bases from V and 4 bases from J, leaving 8 bases between. Germline V gene sequence: CDR1 MNHNS, CDR2 SASEGT. The CDR3 region is CASSELGPYGYTF. CDR3 nucleotide sequence: TGTGCCAGCAGTGAACTGGGGCCCTATGGCTACACCTTC.

This clonotype was recorded a few times. The chain combines TRBV7-3 with TRBJ2-1; D is unclear. V was clipped by 3 bases and J by 0 bases, with 6 bases between them. Looked up from germline, CDR1 is SGHTA and CDR2 is FQGTGA. The CDR3 has 14 residues. CDR3 sequence reads: CASSFTNSYNEQFF. Here the CDR3 DNA reads TGTGCCAGCAGCTTCACGAACTCCTACAATGAGCAGTTCTTC.

This clonotype was counted ten times or more. V is TRBV7-3 and J is TRBJ2-4, with 14 bases aligning to TRBD2. CDR1 is SGHTA and CDR2 is FQGTGA in the germline V gene. J gave up 1 base and V 5 bases, and 22 bases lay outside the gene matches. The CDR3 is 23 residues long. CDR3 coding DNA: TGTGCCAGCAGCCGCGAAGGTCCCGGGACTAGCGGGGGCACCCCAGGGGCCAAAAACATTCAGTACTTC. It is translated as CASSREGPGTSGGTPGAKNIQYF. The whole variable domain, remainder taken from reference TRBV7-3 and TRBJ2-4, is GAGVSQTPSNKVTEKGKYVELRCDPISGHTALYWYRQSLGQGPEFLIYFQGTGAADDSGLPNDRFFAVRPEGSVSTLKIQRTERGDSAVYLCASSREGPGTSGGTPGAKNIQYFGAGTRLSVL.